These 11 T cell receptor beta chains were sequenced from one sample in a study of CD8 T cell repertoires and HIV-1 epitope variants. No antigens are known for them. Clones were read by immunoSEQ multiplex PCR, and TCRdb kept only the in-frame ones, dropping some. The sample includes almost 5,500 clones, 55% to 70% of them seen just once. Material: cultured CD8+ T cells derived from PBMCs. These receptors all come from a male donor with HIV.

The CDR3 protein is CASSQRQGLPEAFF. The CDR3 DNA sequence: TGCGCCAGCAGCCAGAGACAGGGCCTCCCTGAAGCTTTCTTT. The chain uses TRBV5-1 and TRBJ1-1, with 7 bases aligning to TRBD1. CDR1 and CDR2 from the germline V gene are SGHRS and YFSETQ. With V trimmed by 4 bases and J by 6 bases, 9 bases remained unmatched. The CDR3 extends over 14 amino acids.

The chain couples TRBV5-1 to TRBJ2-5, with 9 bases that match TRBD2. The CDR3 is 16 residues long. The V gene's germline CDR1 is SGHRS and CDR2 YFSETQ. With V trimmed by 5 bases and J by 4 bases, 12 bases remained unmatched. The CDR3 bases are TGCGCCAGCAGTTTTTATAGCGGGAGAAGGGGAGAGACCCAGTACTTC. Amino acid sequence: CASSFYSGRRGETQYF. The full variable domain, its missing parts supplied by reference TRBV5-1 and TRBJ2-5, is KAGVTQTPRYLIKTRGQQVTLSCSPISGHRSVSWYQQTPGQGLQFLFEYFSETQRNKGNFPGRFSGRQFSNSRSEMNVSTLELGDSALYLCASSFYSGRRGETQYFGPGTRLLVL.

This rearrangement joins TRBV19 to TRBJ2-7, with 7 positions matching TRBD1. V shed 6 bases, J shed 4 bases, and the junction held 9 bases outside the gene matches. Germline lookup yields CDR1 LNHDA and CDR2 SQIVND (reference sequence). The CDR3 totals 14 residues. CDR3 nucleotides: TGTGCCAGTAGCAGGACAGGCAATTTTTACGAGCAGTACTTC. Amino acid sequence: CASSRTGNFYEQYF.

The chain uses TRBV5-1 and TRBJ2-1, with D maybe TRBD2 (6 bases). Germline CDR1 reads SGHRS; CDR2 reads YFSETQ. Trimming took off 2 bases at V and 1 base at J, with 7 bases between the two ends. The CDR3 is made up of 14 amino acids. As DNA, the CDR3 is TGCGCCAGCAGCTTCGGGGGATCCTACAATGAGCAGTTCTTC. Protein: CASSFGGSYNEQFF.

The V gene is TRBV28, the J gene TRBJ2-7; 11 nucleotides align to TRBD2. Germline CDR1 MDHEN, CDR2 SYDVKM. V was pared by 3 bases and J by 0 bases, with 7 bases of the junction left unmatched. The CDR3 runs to 17 residues. This CDR3 reads CASSFSLAGGSSYEQYF. The CDR3 DNA reads TGTGCCAGCAGTTTTTCTCTAGCGGGAGGTAGCTCCTACGAGCAGTACTTC.

CDR3 DNA: TGTGCCAGCAGCGTAGGCCAGCTTTCCTACGAGCAGTACTTC. This codes for CASSVGQLSYEQYF. V gene TRBV9 combines with J gene TRBJ2-7; the D is unclear. Germline V gene sequence: CDR1 SGDLS, CDR2 YYNGEE. The CDR3 sequence is 14 residues long. Trimming pared 0 bases from V and 1 base from J, leaving 8 bases between. Using reference TRBV9 and TRBJ2-7 for the parts outside the CDR3, the full variable domain is DSGVTQTPKHLITATGQRVTLRCSPRSGDLSVYWYQQSLDQGLQFLIQYYNGEERAKGNILERFSAQQFPDLHSELNLSSLELGDSALYFCASSVGQLSYEQYFGPGTRLTVT.

This clone was recorded a few times. The rearrangement joins TRBV5-8 to TRBJ2-7; unclear D gene. Per germline, CDR1 SGHTS and CDR2 YDEGEE. The CDR3 totals 15 residues. V was trimmed by 7 bases and J by 3 bases, leaving 20 bases between them. The CDR3 reads CASGPIGAVNYEQYF. DNA for the CDR3: TGTGCCAGCGGACCTATAGGTGCAGTCAACTACGAGCAGTACTTC.

V gene TRBV19 combines with J gene TRBJ1-1; tentative D call: TRBD1 (5 bases). This CDR3 region has 15 residues. In germline, CDR1 is LNHDA, CDR2 SQIVND (reference sequence). The germline V and J ends were trimmed by 5 bases and 0 bases, with 13 bases remaining between them. CDR3 region: CASSDYGALNTEAFF. The CDR3 DNA follows: TGTGCCAGTAGTGATTACGGGGCTCTGAACACTGAAGCTTTCTTT.

The rearrangement joins TRBV4-2 to TRBJ2-3; either TRBD1 or TRBD2 may supply D (5 bases each). This CDR3 has 17 residues. With 0 bases removed from V and 2 bases from J, the gap between germline ends came to 15 bases. Germline CDR1 reads LGHNA; CDR2 reads YNFKEQ. CDR3 protein: CASSQDPGTVLTDTQYF. The CDR3 coding sequence is TGTGCCAGCAGCCAAGATCCCGGGACGGTACTCACAGATACGCAGTATTTT.

The rearrangement links TRBV6-5 to TRBJ2-1; 11 bases fit TRBD2. The CDR3 has 15 residues. Per the germline V gene, CDR1 is MNHEY and CDR2 is SVGAGI. V lost 7 bases, J lost 3 bases, and 5 bases stayed unmatched. CDR3 protein: CASNLLAGDYNEQFF. The CDR3 DNA reads as TGTGCCAGCAACTTACTAGCGGGGGACTACAATGAGCAGTTCTTC.

The chain carries TRBV7-6 and TRBJ2-3; D perhaps matches TRBD1 (7 bases). Trimming left V 0 bases short and J 3 bases short, with 13 bases between. Germline V gene lookup returns CDR1 SGHVS and CDR2 FNYEAQ. The CDR3 runs 16 residues. Written as DNA, the CDR3 is TGTGCCAGCAGCTTAGCGCGGGGACAGCAGACAGATACGCAGTATTTT. Translating gives CASSLARGQQTDTQYF.